This is a list of T cell receptor beta chains from one sample in a study of blood T cell repertoires in COVID-19. Assay used: immunoSEQ multiplex PCR; TCRdb lists only in-frame clones, some missing. Here the sample spans approximately 280,000 clones, roughly 89% being singletons. The specimen was PBMCs or T cells enriched from blood (not recorded which). These receptors all stem from a woman between 18 and 29 years old with acute COVID-19. Both conserved end residues are part of each CDR3. A D gene is named only where the DNA matches it firmly. Where a row states a size, it is once, few, many or the class of an expanded clone; other rows omit it.

abundance	j_gene	v_gene	d_gene	CDR3nt	CDR3aa
-	TRBJ1-5	TRBV6-5	TRBD1	TGTGCCAGCAGTTACGGCAGGGGGCCGAATCAGCCCCAGCATTTT	CASSYGRGPNQPQHF
-	TRBJ1-6	TRBV5-5	-	TGTGCCAGCAGCTTGGCGGGGGCCTATAATTCACCCCTCCACTTT	CASSLAGAYNSPLHF
few	TRBJ2-1	TRBV7-9	TRBD2	TGTGCCAGCAGCTTAGCGTGGACTAGCGGGAGCAATGAGCAGTTCTTC	CASSLAWTSGSNEQFF
-	TRBJ2-1	TRBV6-1	TRBD2	TGTGCCAGCAGTAAAGCGGGGAGCTCCTACAATGAGCAGTTCTTC	CASSKAGSSYNEQFF
once	TRBJ2-3	TRBV28	TRBD2	TGTGCCAGCAGTCCTTTCAAGCTAGCGGGAAGCACAGATACGCAGTATTTT	CASSPFKLAGSTDTQYF
once	TRBJ2-7	TRBV27	TRBD1	TGTGCCAGCAGAGACAGGGTCTCGTCCTACGAGCAGTACTTC	CASRDRVSSYEQYF
once	TRBJ2-7	TRBV15	TRBD2	TGTGCCACCAGCAGAGATCGGGTAGCGGGATTGAGCGAGCAGTACTTC	CATSRDRVAGLSEQYF
-	TRBJ2-1	TRBV6-2/TRBV6-3	TRBD1	TGTGCCAGCAGTTACTCGAAGACGGACAGGCCCTACAATGAGCAGTTCTTC	CASSYSKTDRPYNEQFF
-	TRBJ2-7	TRBV30	TRBD1	TGTGCCTGGAGTGTCAAAGGGACAGGGGGCGACGAGCAGTACTTC	CAWSVKGTGGDEQYF
-	TRBJ2-3	TRBV27	TRBD2	TGTGCCAGCAGGCCCCCAACTAGCGGGAGATGGTATACGCAGTATTTT	CASRPPTSGRWYTQYF
-	TRBJ1-2	TRBV7-9	-	TGTGCCAGCAGCTTAGACAGGCTTAACTATGGCTACACCTTC	CASSLDRLNYGYTF
-	TRBJ2-6	TRBV28	-	TGTGCCAGCAGTCCCACCCGCAAGAGCTCTGGGGCCAACGTCCTGACTTTC	CASSPTRKSSGANVLTF
-	TRBJ2-5	TRBV7-7	TRBD2	TGTGCCAGCAGCTTACGGCCTCCGGGTAGCGGGGGGGAGACCCAGTACTTC	CASSLRPPGSGGETQYF
-	TRBJ2-2	TRBV2	-	TGTGCCAGCAGGAGAGGAGGTCGCTGGGAGTGGCACACCGGGGAGCTGTTTTTT	CASRRGGRWEWHTGELFF
once	TRBJ2-4	TRBV5-6	TRBD2	TGTGCCAGCAGCCAGGGACTAGCGGGGTCAATAGCCAAAAACATTCAGTACTTC	CASSQGLAGSIAKNIQYF
-	TRBJ1-4	TRBV7-2	TRBD1	TGTGCCAGCGCCGGGACAGGGGTCGAAAAACTGTTTTTT	CASAGTGVEKLFF
-	TRBJ1-3	TRBV18	TRBD1	TGTGCCAGCTCACCGGGACAGGCCTTCTCTGGAAACACCATATATTTT	CASSPGQAFSGNTIYF
few	TRBJ1-6	TRBV27	-	TGTGCCAGCAGTTTATCCCAGGTTATCAATTCACCCCTCCACTTT	CASSLSQVINSPLHF
-	TRBJ1-4	TRBV4-2	-	TGTGCCAGCAGCCAAGGGACGACAGGAACTAATGAAAAACTGTTTTTT	CASSQGTTGTNEKLFF
-	TRBJ2-1	TRBV5-4	-	TGTGCCAGCAGCCCTGACTACCTCTATGACAATGAGCAGTTCTTC	CASSPDYLYDNEQFF
-	TRBJ2-2	TRBV6-2/TRBV6-3	-	TGTGCCAGCAGTTACTCGGCGGGAACCCGTAACACCGGGGAGCTGTTTTTT	CASSYSAGTRNTGELFF
few	TRBJ2-1	TRBV6-5	TRBD2	TGTGCCAGCAGTTACATGGCGGGAGGGGGGTACAATGAGCAGTTCTTC	CASSYMAGGGYNEQFF
-	TRBJ1-2	TRBV19	TRBD1	TGTGCCAGTAGTATCGGGACAGGGGGCGTGGAAGGGAAAGGCTACACCTTC	CASSIGTGGVEGKGYTF
-	TRBJ2-7	TRBV29-1	-	TGCAGCGTTGAAGGCAGGGCGGGATACGAGCAGTACTTC	CSVEGRAGYEQYF
-	TRBJ2-7	TRBV10-2	-	TGCGCCAGCAGTGCTAGCTTCCCATACGAGCAGTACTTC	CASSASFPYEQYF
once	TRBJ1-2	TRBV7-9	TRBD1	TGTGCCAGCAGCCCGGCAGGGACAGGGGCTCCCTATGGCTACACCTTC	CASSPAGTGAPYGYTF
-	TRBJ2-7	TRBV11-2	-	TGTGCCAGCAGTTCAGTCGAGCAGTACTTC	CASSSVEQYF
-	TRBJ2-3	TRBV28	-	TGTGCCAGCAGGACGACTAGACCCTTTACGCAGTATTTT	CASRTTRPFTQYF
-	TRBJ2-1	TRBV7-8	TRBD2	TGTGCCAGCAGCCCCCGACTAGCGGGACCTTTCAATGAGCAGTTCTTC	CASSPRLAGPFNEQFF
-	TRBJ1-5	TRBV7-9	-	TGTGCCAGCAGCCAAACCAGGGGAGGGCTAGGCAATCAGCCCCAGCATTTT	CASSQTRGGLGNQPQHF
-	TRBJ2-6	TRBV6-1	-	TGTGCCAGCAGTGAGGACAGCTCTGGGGCCAACGTCCTGACTTTC	CASSEDSSGANVLTF
-	TRBJ2-1	TRBV27	-	-	CASSSLGTGLADNEQFF
-	TRBJ2-7	TRBV30	-	TGTGCCTGGGGCACCTACGAGCAGTACTTC	CAWGTYEQYF
-	TRBJ2-7	TRBV19	TRBD2	TGTGCCAGTAGTTTCGGCGGGAGTATTTACGAGCAGTACTTC	CASSFGGSIYEQYF
-	TRBJ2-3	TRBV7-9	TRBD2	TGTGCCAGCAGCCCTAGCGGGAGGGGAACAGATACGCAGTATTTT	CASSPSGRGTDTQYF
-	TRBJ1-1	TRBV11-3	TRBD1	TGTGCCAGCAGCTTTGAGGGGGCCACTGAAGCTTTCTTT	CASSFEGATEAFF
-	TRBJ2-1	TRBV11-1	-	TGTGCCAGCAGCCCCGGTCGGGATGAGCAGTTCTTC	CASSPGRDEQFF
-	TRBJ2-7	TRBV4-3	-	TGCGCCAGCAGCCAAGATTTACCGTACGGCGCGGGCGATAGCTCCTACGAGCAGTACTTC	CASSQDLPYGAGDSSYEQYF
-	TRBJ1-6	TRBV19	-	TGTGCCAGTAGTATGAGGTCGGTCGGCAGTAATTCACCCCTCCACTTT	CASSMRSVGSNSPLHF
-	TRBJ1-5	TRBV18	-	TGTGCCAGCTCACCAACGGCGGATAGCAATCAGCCCCAGCATTTT	CASSPTADSNQPQHF
-	TRBJ1-1	TRBV28	-	TGTGCCAGCAGTTTTGTTCTTCTGAACACTGAAGCTTTCTTT	CASSFVLLNTEAFF
-	TRBJ1-2	TRBV5-1	-	TGCGCCAGCAGCCTTCATCCCTCTATCGGTCTTGATGGCTACACCTTC	CASSLHPSIGLDGYTF
-	TRBJ2-3	TRBV10-1	TRBD2	TGCGCCAGCAGCGAAGCGGGAGGGGGGACAGATACGCAGTATTTT	CASSEAGGGTDTQYF
-	TRBJ1-5	TRBV2	-	TGTGCCAGCGGGACAAGGGCGAATCAGCCCCAGCATTTT	CASGTRANQPQHF
-	TRBJ2-7	TRBV5-1	TRBD2	TGCGCCAGCAGCCTAGCCGGGACTAGCGGGAGTTACGAGCAGTACTTC	CASSLAGTSGSYEQYF
-	TRBJ2-5	TRBV11-1	-	TGTGCCAGCAGCTTAGCGAGGGCCCTGGGGACCCAGTACTTC	CASSLARALGTQYF
once	TRBJ2-5	TRBV19	-	TGTGCCAGTAGTATTTTCGGAGAGACCCAGTACTTC	CASSIFGETQYF
-	TRBJ2-7	TRBV30	TRBD1	TGTGCCCGAGGGACAGGCTACGAGCAGTACTTC	CARGTGYEQYF
-	TRBJ2-4	TRBV7-9	TRBD1	TGTGCCAGCAGCTTAGCGCTGGACAGGGGGCAGGGCATTCAGTACTTC	CASSLALDRGQGIQYF
-	TRBJ1-2	TRBV25-1	TRBD1	TGTGCCAGCAGTGCAAGAAATCCGACAGGGAACAACTATGGCTACACCTTC	CASSARNPTGNNYGYTF
-	TRBJ1-2	TRBV28	-	TGTGCCAGCAGTTCACAGGACTATGGCTACACCTTC	CASSSQDYGYTF